The entry below gives a single T cell receptor (beta chain) sequence along with its context. Its antigen is currently unknown. Assay used: immunoSEQ multiplex PCR; TCRdb lists only in-frame clones, some missing. The repertoire has 2,500,000 or so clones, approximately 90% of them found once; the top ten carry more than 0.12%. Trimming took 5 bases from V and 3 from J, leaving 14 bases between them. The CDR3 has 13 residues. Germline V gives CDR1 SQVTM, CDR2 ANQGSEA. The data were obtained in a study of shared clonotypes between healthy human individuals. General study points: Against clonotypes common to all four donors, non-shared ones had lower generation probabilities. The diversity represented, both genetic and in exposure history, was limited by few donors.

This chain links TRBV29-1 with TRBJ2-7; D is possibly TRBD2 (6 bases). Sequences were obtained from naive CD4+ T cells sorted from blood. Documented subset: CD45RA+ positively selected. The clonotype comes from a man in his late teens or twenties in good health. CDR3 coding DNA: TGCAGCGTTCTCGGGGGAGAGGGCTACGAGCAGTACTTC. It encodes CSVLGGEGYEQYF.